The 4 T cell receptor beta chains presented below share a single source sample, sequenced in a study of neurological immune-mediated disorders. TCRdb ran MiXCR on the 5' RACE reads and lists one entry per CDR3 protein. The table records 75,000 to 80,000 distinct CDR3 sequences, roughly 4.8% of them present only once. Specimen: PBMCs. The source of these receptors is a woman aged 25 to 39 with multiple sclerosis.

This chain links TRBV3-1 with TRBJ2-7; 12 bases map to TRBD2. The CDR3 has 15 amino acids. Germline CDR1 is LGHDT and CDR2 is YNNKEL (reference sequence). V gave up 6 bases and J gave up 1 base; unmatched junction bases: 4. The CDR3 loop reads CASSASGRASYEQYF. DNA for the CDR3: TGTGCCAGCAGTGCTAGCGGGAGGGCTTCCTACGAGCAGTACTTC.

Note on this clonotype: A read error may explain this, as a much larger clone is one base away. This chain uses TRBV7-9 with TRBJ1-6; weak D call: TRBD1 (5 bases). The CDR3 spans 14 residues. Germline values: CDR1 SEHNR, CDR2 FQNEAQ (reference sequence). In DNA, the CDR3 is TGTGCCAGCAGGACCGACAGACTGAATTCACACCTCCACTTT. Amino acid sequence: CASRTDRLNSHLHF.

This clonotype was observed at least ten times. The rearrangement joins TRBV20-1 to TRBJ1-1; 8 bases are shared with TRBD1. The CDR3 is made up of 12 amino acids. The germline gives CDR1 DFQATT, CDR2 SNEGSKA (reference sequence). V lost 5 bases to trimming and J lost 4 bases; unmatched junction nucleotides: 3. The CDR3 nucleotides read TGCAGTGCTCGGCAGGGGGCCACTGAAGCTTTCTTT. Its protein product is CSARQGATEAFF.

This clonotype came up many times. The chain links TRBV5-1 to TRBJ2-3, with 7 bases matching TRBD1. V shed 4 bases and J 4 bases; nucleotides not matched to a gene: 6. CDR3 length: 14 residues. From germline, CDR1 is SGHRS and CDR2 YFSETQ. The CDR3 spells CASSPPGQPDTQYF. The CDR3, as DNA: TGCGCCAGCAGCCCCCCGGGACAGCCAGATACGCAGTATTTT.